Following are 17 T cell receptor beta chains from one sample sequenced in a study of cytomegalovirus exposure and HLA in healthy donors. The primer mix had 60 Vbeta and 13 Jbeta primers. Here immunoSEQ multiplex PCR was the method, and the copy in TCRdb shows in-frame clones only, minus some. The data show about 130,000 clones, with roughly 72% seen just once and around 1.8% held by the top ten. Sequenced sample: PBMCs. The receptors come from a woman in her 50s in good health and CMV-seronegative.

As to this clone: Other nucleotide sequences in the sample specify the same CDR3. The chain carries TRBV5-1 and TRBJ1-1; no clear D. The length of the CDR3 is 13 residues. V was clipped by 0 bases and J by 2 bases, with 5 bases between them. The germline CDR1 and CDR2 sequences are SGHRS and YFSETQ. CDR3 sequence reads: CASSLAVNTEAFF. Written as DNA, the CDR3 is TGCGCCAGCAGCTTGGCCGTAAACACTGAAGCTTTCTTT.

The chain links TRBV7-2 to TRBJ2-7; 8 nucleotides line up with TRBD1. The CDR3 runs to 14 residues. Germline V gene data show CDR1 as SGHTA and CDR2 as FQGNSA. Trimming cost V 5 bases and J 7 bases; bases outside gene matches: 10. The DNA for the CDR3 is TGTGCCAGCAGCAGACGTGGCAGGGGGCTGGAGCAGTACTTC. Amino acid sequence: CASSRRGRGLEQYF.

This chain joins TRBV4-2 and TRBJ1-1, with 8 bases matching TRBD1. This CDR3 is built from 20 residues. Germline CDR1 is LGHNA and CDR2 is YNFKEQ. Unmatched junction bases numbered 23, after V lost 4 bases and J lost 4 bases. The CDR3 DNA reads TGTGCCAGCAGCCCCTACCCCCCAGGCAGGGGGCAAGGAGGGAGCACTGAAGCTTTCTTT. It yields the protein CASSPYPPGRGQGGSTEAFF.

The chain couples TRBV7-6 to TRBJ2-1, with 11 nucleotides matching TRBD2. The CDR3 contains 16 residues. CDR1 is SGHVS and CDR2 is FNYEAQ in the germline V gene. Losses at the gene ends were 5 bases for V and 8 bases for J; bases not matched to a gene: 11. CDR3 nucleotides: TGTGCCAGCAGCCCACGGGCTAGCGGGGGGAGGGATGAGCAGTTCTTC. It encodes CASSPRASGGRDEQFF.

The genes are TRBV4-3 and TRBJ2-3; TRBD2 matches 8 bases. The CDR3 runs 15 residues. The ends lost 0 bases at V and 7 bases at J; junction bases unmatched: 6. Germline-derived CDR1 and CDR2 are LGHNA and YSLEER. CDR3 nucleotide sequence: TGCGCCAGCAGCCAAGATATATTAGCGGGAAATACGCAGTATTTT. Translating gives CASSQDILAGNTQYF.

This clone was counted between two and nine times. The genes are TRBV6-5 and TRBJ2-2; no definite D call. There are 14 residues in the CDR3. Looked up from germline, CDR1 is MNHEY and CDR2 is SVGAGI. Trimming pared 0 bases from V and 4 bases from J, leaving 6 bases between. The DNA for the CDR3 is TGTGCCAGCAGTTACTCGTCAGGCACCGGGGAGCTGTTTTTT. The encoded protein is CASSYSSGTGELFF.

In this sample, this clone turned up a few times. The chain recombines TRBV6-5 with TRBJ1-2; no clear D gene. Germline CDR1 reads MNHEY; CDR2 reads SVGAGI. The CDR3 runs 13 residues. The V end lost 5 bases, the J end lost 7 bases, and 14 bases lay between the germline ends. This CDR3 reads CASSEGEASGYTF. The CDR3 coding sequence is TGTGCCAGCAGTGAAGGAGAGGCCAGTGGCTACACCTTC.

V is TRBV5-1 and J is TRBJ2-1, with D unresolved. CDR3 size: 12 residues. Germline V lookup: CDR1 SGHRS, CDR2 YFSETQ. V was trimmed by 4 bases and J by 5 bases, leaving 7 bases between them. CDR3 in DNA: TGCGCCAGCAGCCCCAGAAACAATGAGCAGTTCTTC. Its protein is CASSPRNNEQFF.

This clone has a handful of counts. The V gene is TRBV9, the J gene TRBJ1-1; a weak D match, TRBD1 (6 bases). The germline V and J ends were trimmed by 2 bases and 3 bases, with 11 bases remaining between them. Germline V gene data show CDR1 as SGDLS and CDR2 as YYNGEE. This CDR3 comprises 14 residues. The CDR3 DNA follows: TGTGCCAGCAGCGTGGGGGGGGCGCACACTGAAGCTTTCTTT. Its protein product is CASSVGGAHTEAFF.

CDR3 region: CASSTRRGGLYNEQFF. The CDR3 DNA reads as TGTGCCAGTAGTACCCGCCGGGGCGGACTATACAATGAGCAGTTCTTC. The rearrangement links TRBV19 to TRBJ2-1; a possible D gene is TRBD2 (6 bases). Germline CDR1 reads LNHDA; CDR2 reads SQIVND (reference sequence). The V end lost 4 bases, the J end lost 4 bases, and 17 bases lay between the germline ends. The CDR3 runs 16 residues.

This sequence joins TRBV19 and TRBJ1-1, with D possibly matching TRBD1 (6 bases). V lost 7 bases, J lost 7 bases, and 19 bases lay in between. This CDR3 region has 14 residues. Germline-derived CDR1 and CDR2 are LNHDA and SQIVND (reference sequence). CDR3 in amino acids: CASTPTGRGIEAFF. In nucleotides, the CDR3 is TGTGCCAGTACCCCTACCGGCAGGGGAATTGAAGCTTTCTTT.

This chain connects TRBV6-6 to TRBJ2-1, with D tentatively TRBD2 (5 bases). This CDR3 spans 13 amino acids. V was pared by 4 bases and J by 9 bases, with 13 bases between. Germline V gives CDR1 MNHNY, CDR2 SVGAGI (reference sequence). CDR3 in DNA: TGTGCCAGCAGTTCCTTTAGCGTGGGTGAGCAGTTCTTC. It specifies CASSSFSVGEQFF.

The chain is built from TRBV6-6 and TRBJ1-4; D remains unclear. Trimming removed 6 bases at V and 0 bases at J, with 11 bases between. The germline V gene encodes CDR1 MNHNY and CDR2 SVGAGI (reference sequence). The CDR3 is 15 amino acids. DNA for the CDR3: TGTGCCAGCAGAAGAGAGGGTTCAACTAATGAAAAACTGTTTTTT. Its protein product is CASRREGSTNEKLFF.

This clone was observed a single time. The chain carries TRBV29-1 and TRBJ2-3, with no clear D. Germline lookup yields CDR1 SQVTM and CDR2 ANQGSEA. V lost 2 bases and J lost 3, with 6 bases in between. The CDR3 length is 12 residues. CDR3 amino acids: CSVELETDTQYF. CDR3 DNA: TGCAGCGTTGAATTAGAGACAGATACGCAGTATTTT.

The rearrangement links TRBV5-1 to TRBJ2-7; 7 bases are a match to TRBD2. There are 18 residues in the CDR3. J lost 3 bases, V lost 4 bases, and 19 bases had no gene match. In germline, CDR1 is SGHRS, CDR2 YFSETQ. In DNA form, the CDR3 reads TGCGCCAGCAGCCCGCCCGTAGTAGCGGGTGTTGATGACTACGAGCAGTACTTC. Its protein is CASSPPVVAGVDDYEQYF.

This chain joins TRBV13 and TRBJ1-3; 11 nucleotides agree with TRBD1. Trimming at V came to 5 bases and at J to 3 bases, leaving 3 bases not matched to a gene. CDR1 is PRHDT, CDR2 FYEKMQ, per germline (reference sequence). The CDR3 consists of 15 residues. This CDR3 is CASSRDRGVGNTIYF. DNA for the CDR3: TGTGCCAGCAGCAGGGACAGGGGGGTTGGAAACACCATATATTTT.

The chain recombines TRBV30 with TRBJ2-2; 9 bases agree with TRBD2. This CDR3 contains 17 residues. Germline trimming cut 4 bases from V and 0 bases from J; bases unmatched to any gene: 9. The germline CDR1 and CDR2 sequences are GTSNPN and SVGIG (reference sequence). The CDR3 region has the DNA TGTGCCTGGACCAAGGGCGGACTAGCGACGAACACCGGGGAGCTGTTTTTT. Amino acids: CAWTKGGLATNTGELFF.